A selection of T cell receptor beta chains follows, all from one sample in a study of human T cells and chemical hapten exposure. TCRdb reanalysed the RACE reads using MiXCR and keeps one entry per CDR3 protein. Of 27,000 or so distinct CDR3 sequences listed, around 6% are singletons. Sequenced here: whole blood, sampled in connection with sensitization to the hapten diphenylcyclopropenone (DPC). These TCRs come from a man in his thirties or forties with alopecia areata. Some clones in this sample may be carry-over from other donors' samples. Each CDR3 is given with its conserved first and last residue. The D gene is left open where the match is weak. Only part of the rows carry a size: once, few, many, or a class if the clone is expanded.

d_call	v_call	clone_size	j_call	cdr3_nt	cdr3_aa
TRBD1	TRBV7-9	-	TRBJ1-1	TGTGCCAGCAACCATCGGGACAGGGGGCAGGACACTGAAGCTTTCTTT	CASNHRDRGQDTEAFF
-	TRBV20-1	many	TRBJ1-1	TGCAGTGCTACCCAGAGTCCCGGCGGAGCTTTCTTT	CSATQSPGGAFF
-	TRBV9	few	TRBJ2-7	TGTGCCAGCAGCGTAGATGCGGGACCCTACGAGCAGTACTTC	CASSVDAGPYEQYF
-	TRBV5-1	many	TRBJ2-7	TGCGCCAGCAGCTTGGGCGACTCCGGGACGACGTTTATCTACGAGCAGTACTTC	CASSLGDSGTTFIYEQYF
TRBD2	TRBV3-1	many	TRBJ2-2	TGTGCCAGCAGCTTCTGGACTAGCGGGAACGCGAGGAACGCGAACACCGGGGAGCTGTTTTTT	CASSFWTSGNARNANTGELFF
TRBD2	TRBV2	many	TRBJ2-5	TGTGCCAGCAGTCCGGGACGGGGGGTTAGAGGAGAGACCCAGTACTTC	CASSPGRGVRGETQYF
TRBD1	TRBV4-3	-	TRBJ1-2	TGCGCCAGCAGCCAAGCGTTCGGACAGGGGGCATATGGCTACACCTTC	CASSQAFGQGAYGYTF
-	TRBV4-1	many	TRBJ2-7	TGCGCCAGCAGCCAAGGAGCGGGCGGCGGCCCCTACGAGCAGTACTTC	CASSQGAGGGPYEQYF
-	TRBV20-1	many	TRBJ2-1	TGCAGTGCTAGAGAGGTGGGACCACGGTTCTTC	CSAREVGPRFF
TRBD2	TRBV29-1	many	TRBJ2-5	TGCAGCGTTGCGGGGGGGGAAGAGACCCAGTACTTC	CSVAGGEETQYF
-	TRBV19	many	TRBJ2-2	TGTGCCAGTCTTGCAGGGCACGGGGAGCTGTTTTTT	CASLAGHGELFF
-	TRBV2	many	TRBJ2-2	TGTGCCAGCAGTGACGGACAGAACACCGGGGAGCTGTTTTTT	CASSDGQNTGELFF
-	TRBV6-6	many	TRBJ2-5	TGTGCCAGCAGTTACACGGGTAGGGGCCAAGAGACCCAGTACTTC	CASSYTGRGQETQYF
-	TRBV29-1	many	TRBJ2-5	TGCAGCGTTCAACCCCCGGCGCGCCAAGAGACCCAGTACTTC	CSVQPPARQETQYF
-	TRBV7-2	-	TRBJ1-2	TGTGCCAGCAGCTTGGAATCAGCCGCGTTTATAATTGGCTACACCTTC	CASSLESAAFIIGYTF
TRBD1	TRBV29-1	many	TRBJ2-1	TGCAGCTTAACGAACCGGGACAGGGGAATGAATGAGCAGTTCTTC	CSLTNRDRGMNEQFF
-	TRBV5-5	many	TRBJ2-5	TGTGCCAGCAGCTTGGCCTATGCCCGACCGATAGAGACCCAGTACTTC	CASSLAYARPIETQYF
TRBD1	TRBV10-3	many	TRBJ1-1	TGTGCCATCAGTCCAGAAGCGACAGGGGCGCGGAGGGTCACTGAAGCTTTCTTT	CAISPEATGARRVTEAFF